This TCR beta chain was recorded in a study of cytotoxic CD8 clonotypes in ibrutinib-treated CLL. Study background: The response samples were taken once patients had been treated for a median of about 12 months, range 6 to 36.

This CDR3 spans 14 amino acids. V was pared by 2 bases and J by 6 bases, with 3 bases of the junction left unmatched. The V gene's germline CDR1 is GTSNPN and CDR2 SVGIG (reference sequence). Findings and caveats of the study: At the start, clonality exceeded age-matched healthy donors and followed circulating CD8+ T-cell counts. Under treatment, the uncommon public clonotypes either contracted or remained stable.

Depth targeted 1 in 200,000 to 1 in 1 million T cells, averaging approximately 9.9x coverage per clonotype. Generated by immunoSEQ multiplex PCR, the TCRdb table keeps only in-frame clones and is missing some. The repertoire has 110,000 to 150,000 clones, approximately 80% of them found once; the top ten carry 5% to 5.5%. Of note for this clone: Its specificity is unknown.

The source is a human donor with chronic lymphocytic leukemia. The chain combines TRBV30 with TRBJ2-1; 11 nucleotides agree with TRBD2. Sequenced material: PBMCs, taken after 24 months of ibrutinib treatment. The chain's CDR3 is CAWSPGLAANEQFF. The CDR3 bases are TGTGCCTGGAGTCCGGGACTAGCGGCCAATGAGCAGTTCTTC.